This record looks at one T cell receptor beta chain sequence and its context. The source of the sample is a study of cytomegalovirus exposure and HLA in healthy donors. The CDR3 runs 13 residues. Germline CDR1 KGHSH, CDR2 LQKENI. Trimming cost V 6 bases and J 2 bases, with 11 bases left between them. The study ran its PCR with 60 Vbeta and 13 Jbeta primers. Sequencing used immunoSEQ multiplex PCR; TCRdb keeps in-frame clones, though not all of them. This sample has under 90,000 clones, with 70% to 90% found just once. This TCR was recovered from a young man in good health and CMV-seronegative. The genes are TRBV18 and TRBJ2-7; possible D gene TRBD1, 5 bases. Sequencing used PBMCs. CDR3 coding DNA: TGTGCCAGCTCGTCCAGACAGACCTACGAGCAGTACTTC. Its protein product is CASSSRQTYEQYF. Complete variable domain (other parts from reference TRBV18 and TRBJ2-7): NAGVMQNPRHLVRRRGQEARLRCSPMKGHSHVYWYRQLPEEGLKFMVYLQKENIIDESGMPKERFSAEFPKEGPSILRIQQVVRGDSAAYFCASSSRQTYEQYFGPGTRLTVT.